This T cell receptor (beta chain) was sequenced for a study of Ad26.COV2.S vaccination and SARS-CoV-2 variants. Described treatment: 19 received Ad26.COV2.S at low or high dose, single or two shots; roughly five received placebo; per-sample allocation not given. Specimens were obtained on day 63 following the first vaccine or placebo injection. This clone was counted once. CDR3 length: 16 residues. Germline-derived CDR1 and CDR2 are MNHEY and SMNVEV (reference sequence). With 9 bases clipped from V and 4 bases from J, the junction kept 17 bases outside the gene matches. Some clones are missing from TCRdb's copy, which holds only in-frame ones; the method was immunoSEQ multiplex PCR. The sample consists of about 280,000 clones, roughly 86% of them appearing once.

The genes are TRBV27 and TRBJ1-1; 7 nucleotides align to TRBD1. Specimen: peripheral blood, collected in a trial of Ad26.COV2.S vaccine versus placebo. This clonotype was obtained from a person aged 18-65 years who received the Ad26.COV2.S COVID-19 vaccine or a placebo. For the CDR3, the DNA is TGTGCCAGTCATTCTTGGACAGGTTATTCTATCACTGAAGCTTTCTTT. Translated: CASHSWTGYSITEAFF.